These 23 T cell receptor beta chains were sequenced from one sample in a study of response to subunit inactivated influenza vaccine. MiXCR, run by TCRdb on the RT-PCR reads, gives a single entry per CDR3 protein. The table shows over 150,000 distinct CDR3 sequences, with 13% to 15% occurring only once. This material consisted of CD8+ T cells sorted from PBMCs, taken about 5 days after vaccination. These receptors were taken from a man aged 50 to 60 who received an inactivated influenza vaccine.

This chain joins TRBV4-1 and TRBJ2-3; D call uncertain. Trimming pared 3 bases from V and 0 bases from J, leaving 7 bases between. Germline V gives CDR1 MGHRA, CDR2 YSYEKL. This CDR3 contains 14 residues. CDR3 amino acids: CASSHGRSTDTQYF. The CDR3 DNA sequence: TGCGCCAGCAGCCACGGACGGAGCACAGATACGCAGTATTTT.

In this sample, this clonotype turned up many times. V gene TRBV7-9 combines with J gene TRBJ2-7; unclear D gene. From germline, CDR1 is SEHNR and CDR2 FQNEAQ (reference sequence). The CDR3 totals 12 residues. Trimming shortened V by 1 base and J by 12 bases, and 13 bases separated the two germline ends. The CDR3 DNA reads TGTGCCAGCAGCTTAGGTGGATCGGTCGGGTACTTC. Its translation is CASSLGGSVGYF.

The CDR3 loop reads CASSSSGTGIITGELFF. CDR3 coding DNA: TGTGCCAGCAGCTCCTCCGGGACAGGGATAATCACCGGGGAGCTGTTTTTT. The V call is TRBV13, the J call TRBJ2-2; TRBD1 matches at 9 bases. The CDR3 covers 17 residues. Germline-derived CDR1 and CDR2 are PRHDT and FYEKMQ (reference sequence). V gave up 4 bases and J gave up 4 bases; unmatched junction bases: 10.

This clonotype has a count of ten or more. The chain carries TRBV12-3 or TRBV12-4 and TRBJ2-1, with D unresolved. The CDR3 spans 13 residues. Trimming removed 2 bases from V and 5 bases from J, with 7 bases in between. CDR3 sequence: CASSLSWNNEQFF. CDR3 DNA sequence: TGTGCCAGCAGTTTATCTTGGAACAATGAGCAGTTCTTC.

The rearrangement links TRBV30 to TRBJ2-2; TRBD1 aligns across 10 bases. The V gene end was trimmed by 4 bases and the J gene end by 3 bases; junction bases not matched to a gene: 2. Germline CDR1 reads GTSNPN; CDR2 reads SVGIG (reference sequence). The CDR3 covers 14 residues. The CDR3 loop is CAWTGTGDTGELFF. As DNA, the CDR3 is TGTGCCTGGACCGGGACAGGGGACACCGGGGAGCTGTTTTTT.

Ten or more counts support this clonotype. V and J are TRBV5-1 and TRBJ1-1; 7 nucleotides align to TRBD1. V lost 0 bases and J lost 0; bases outside the gene matches: 2. From germline, CDR1 is SGHRS and CDR2 YFSETQ. The CDR3 spans 15 residues. Here the CDR3 reads CASSLEGAMNTEAFF. CDR3 DNA: TGCGCCAGCAGCTTGGAGGGGGCAATGAACACTGAAGCTTTCTTT.

Only a few counts were recorded for this clonotype. The chain employs TRBV7-9 and TRBJ2-7; D ambiguous. Germline CDR1 SEHNR, CDR2 FQNEAQ (reference sequence). The CDR3 is 16 residues long. V lost 2 bases and J lost 1, with 15 bases in between. The CDR3, as DNA: TGTGCCAGCAGCTTACCCAGCGCACACTATTCCTACGAGCAGTACTTC. The encoded protein is CASSLPSAHYSYEQYF.

This clonotype was counted between two and nine times. The chain recombines TRBV7-9 with TRBJ2-2; D gene ambiguous. The ends were cut back, 3 bases at V and 3 bases at J, with 14 bases in the middle. This CDR3 has 16 amino acids. Per the germline V gene, CDR1 is SEHNR and CDR2 is FQNEAQ (reference sequence). The CDR3 DNA follows: TGTGCCAGCAGCTTTCTCACATCGGCCTACACCGGGGAGCTGTTTTTT. It translates to CASSFLTSAYTGELFF.

The chain couples TRBV6-2 or TRBV6-3 to TRBJ2-5; TRBD2 aligns across 11 bases. The CDR3 sequence is 20 residues long. Looked up from germline, CDR1 is MNHEY and CDR2 is SVGEGT. Germline trimming cut 4 bases from V and 1 base from J; bases unmatched to any gene: 17. This chain's CDR3 is CASSSTSYSWTSGPQETQYF. CDR3 in DNA: TGTGCCAGCAGTTCCACGTCTTACAGCTGGACTAGCGGGCCCCAAGAGACCCAGTACTTC.

This chain links TRBV11-2 with TRBJ2-1, with D tentatively TRBD1 or TRBD2 (5 bases each). The CDR3 has 11 amino acids. Germline loops: CDR1 SGHAT, CDR2 FQNNGV. V was trimmed by 8 bases and J by 7 bases, leaving 9 bases between them. CDR3 DNA sequence: TGTGCCAGCGGCGAGGGGAATGAGCAGTTCTTC. Translated, it gives CASGEGNEQFF.

This clonotype showed up just a few times. The chain uses TRBV15 and TRBJ2-1; D possibly corresponds to TRBD2 (5 bases). Trimming took off 0 bases at V and 7 bases at J, with 25 bases between the two ends. Germline V gene sequence: CDR1 LNHNV, CDR2 YYDKDF (reference sequence). CDR3 length equals 19 residues. CDR3 bases: TGTGCCACCAGCAGAGAGGGGTTATCCGGGAACCTAAAAGGTAATGAGCAGTTCTTC. This gives the protein CATSREGLSGNLKGNEQFF.

This clonotype showed up just a few times. This rearrangement joins TRBV13 to TRBJ2-3, with a tentative D call TRBD1 (5 bases). The CDR3 consists of 15 residues. Germline CDR1 is PRHDT and CDR2 is FYEKMQ (reference sequence). V lost 2 bases and J lost 0, with 9 bases in between. Here the CDR3 DNA reads TGTGCCAGCAGCTTAATCAGGGCTAGCACAGATACGCAGTATTTT. The encoded protein is CASSLIRASTDTQYF.

This chain uses TRBV7-9 with TRBJ1-1; a weak D match, TRBD1 (6 bases). The CDR3 totals 13 residues. Germline assignment: CDR1 SEHNR and CDR2 FQNEAQ (reference sequence). V was clipped by 5 bases and J by 4 bases, with 11 bases between them. Here the CDR3 DNA reads TGTGCCAGCAGCCCTGGCAGGGGCACTGAAGCTTTCTTT. Its translation is CASSPGRGTEAFF.

Only a few counts were recorded for this clonotype. This chain connects TRBV29-1 to TRBJ2-3; the match to TRBD2 covers 7 bases. Per germline, CDR1 SQVTM and CDR2 ANQGSEA. The CDR3 runs to 14 residues. The ends lost 4 bases at V and 6 bases at J; junction bases unmatched: 10. This CDR3 is CSVVGGRAGDTQYF. Here the CDR3 DNA reads TGCAGCGTTGTTGGAGGGAGGGCAGGGGATACGCAGTATTTT.

This clonotype was seen only a few times. V usage is TRBV7-9 and J usage is TRBJ2-7, with D perhaps TRBD2 (6 bases). Germline assignment: CDR1 SEHNR and CDR2 FQNEAQ (reference sequence). V lost 5 bases, J lost 0 bases, and 20 bases lay in between. There are 17 residues in the CDR3. The CDR3 DNA sequence: TGTGCCAGCAGCCCACATCCTCTAGCGCAGACCTCCTACGAGCAGTACTTC. This codes for CASSPHPLAQTSYEQYF.

The chain carries TRBV7-8 and TRBJ2-1, with 8 bases that match TRBD2. Germline lookup yields CDR1 SGHVS and CDR2 FQNEAQ. This CDR3 spans 15 amino acids. V gave up 5 bases and J gave up 3 bases; unmatched junction bases: 6. As DNA, the CDR3 is TGTGCCAGCAGCCTCCTAGCGGGCGTCTACAATGAGCAGTTCTTC. Its protein product is CASSLLAGVYNEQFF.

The sample holds a few counts of this clonotype. V is TRBV4-3 and J is TRBJ2-7, with D perhaps assigned TRBD1 or TRBD2 (5 bases each). Germline lookup yields CDR1 LGHNA and CDR2 YSLEER. V lost 0 bases and J 3 bases, leaving 12 bases between the germline ends. The CDR3 length is 15 residues. In DNA form, the CDR3 reads TGCGCCAGCAGCCAAGACCGGGACGACAACTACGAGCAGTACTTC. Translated: CASSQDRDDNYEQYF.

This clonotype was seen repeatedly, ten times or more. CDR3 DNA: TGCGCCAGCAGGCCAGGGATAAACACCGGGGAGCTGTTTTTT. Translated, it gives CASRPGINTGELFF. J is TRBJ2-2 and V is TRBV5-1, with a weak D call TRBD1 (5 bases). Trimming stripped 5 bases from V and 2 bases from J, with 10 bases between. Germline CDR1 reads SGHRS; CDR2 reads YFSETQ. The length of the CDR3 is 14 residues.

The table lists this clonotype with a few counts. The J gene is TRBJ2-7, the V gene TRBV19; tentative D call: TRBD1 (6 bases). V gave up 10 bases and J gave up 6 bases, with 13 bases separating them. The germline gives CDR1 LNHDA, CDR2 SQIVND (reference sequence). CDR3 length equals 11 residues. The CDR3 DNA sequence: TGTGCCACGGTGCAGGGGTTCGAGCAGTACTTC. This sequence encodes CATVQGFEQYF.

The chain combines TRBV30 with TRBJ1-1, with 10 bases matching TRBD1. The CDR3 runs to 11 residues. Trimming took 5 bases from V and 6 from J; bases not matched to a gene: 0. Germline loops: CDR1 GTSNPN, CDR2 SVGIG (reference sequence). The CDR3 loop is CAWGTGAEAFF. The DNA for the CDR3 is TGTGCCTGGGGGACAGGGGCTGAAGCTTTCTTT.

This clonotype was seen a few times. This chain uses TRBV10-2 with TRBJ1-5; 8 bases agree with TRBD1. Trimming took 0 bases from V and 4 from J; bases not matched to a gene: 2. The CDR3 is 15 residues long. Germline V gives CDR1 WSHSY, CDR2 SAAADI. The CDR3 here is CASSESRTGNQPQHF. The CDR3 nucleotides are TGCGCCAGCAGTGAGTCCCGGACAGGGAATCAGCCCCAGCATTTT.

The V gene is TRBV28, the J gene TRBJ2-5; TRBD1 matches at 8 bases. Unmatched junction bases numbered 6, after V lost 5 bases and J lost 4 bases. The CDR3 runs 14 residues. Germline values: CDR1 MDHEN, CDR2 SYDVKM. The CDR3 DNA sequence: TGTGCCAGCAGTCGCGGACAGGGAGGAGAGACCCAGTACTTC. It specifies CASSRGQGGETQYF.

This clonotype was seen a handful of times. The V call is TRBV24-1, the J call TRBJ1-5, with D maybe TRBD1 (6 bases). CDR1 and CDR2 from the germline V gene are KGHDR and SFDVKD. V lost 4 bases and J 0 bases, leaving 6 bases between the germline ends. The CDR3 is made up of 14 amino acids. CDR3 DNA: TGTGCCACCAGTGAGGACAGTAGCAATCAGCCCCAGCATTTT. Its protein is CATSEDSSNQPQHF.